Listed below are T cell receptor beta chains from one sample, sequenced in a study of T-cell reconstitution after alpha-beta-depleted transplantation in children. MiXCR was run by TCRdb on the PCR reads, yielding one entry per CDR3 protein. The sample shows 55,000 to 85,000 distinct CDR3 sequences, roughly a tenth of them seen only once. The source material was PBMCs, sampled before TCRalphabeta/CD19-depleted stem cell transplant. The receptors come from a boy aged 5 to 17 with acute myeloid leukemia, due to receive a stem cell transplant. The CDR3 runs from the conserved cysteine through the conserved F or W. D genes are given only for firm matches. The listing skips clone size in some rows; elsewhere it reads once, few, many or a size class.

>few|TRBD1|TRBV7-9|TRBJ1-1
CASSFEGRGVPEAFF
TGTGCCAGCAGCTTTGAGGGCAGGGGGGTCCCTGAAGCTTTCTTT
>many|-|TRBV29-1|TRBJ2-5
CSVESWQETQYF
TGCAGCGTTGAATCATGGCAAGAGACCCAGTACTTC
>many|-|TRBV7-9|TRBJ1-3
CASSLDAQTLYGNTIYF
TGTGCCAGCAGCTTAGATGCTCAGACTCTCTATGGAAACACCATATATTTT
>many|-|TRBV7-6|TRBJ2-7
CASSVEQGAYEQYF
TGTGCCAGCAGCGTTGAGCAGGGTGCCTACGAGCAGTACTTC
>-|-|TRBV2|TRBJ2-1
CASSEWGFEQFF
TGTGCCAGCAGTGAATGGGGCTTTGAGCAGTTCTTC
>many|-|TRBV7-9|TRBJ2-5
CASGPGLEQETQYF
TGTGCCAGCGGACCCGGACTGGAACAAGAGACCCAGTACTTC
>many|-|TRBV20-1|TRBJ2-1
CSADQANGVTRSYNEQFF
TGCAGTGCCGACCAGGCCAATGGCGTAACTCGCTCCTACAATGAGCAGTTCTTC
>few|TRBD2|TRBV7-2|TRBJ2-7
CASSLAGGSSYEQYF
TGTGCCAGCAGCTTAGCGGGAGGGAGCTCCTACGAGCAGTACTTC
>many|TRBD2|TRBV4-1|TRBJ2-2
CASSPVERGGFGELFF
TGCGCCAGCAGCCCGGTCGAGCGGGGGGGTTTCGGGGAGCTGTTTTTT
>many|TRBD1|TRBV5-1|TRBJ2-6
CASSYRQGSGANVLTF
TGCGCCAGCAGCTATCGACAGGGGTCTGGGGCCAACGTCCTGACTTTC
>many|TRBD2|TRBV12-3/TRBV12-4|TRBJ2-7
CASSRAGGYEQYF
TGTGCCAGCAGTCGAGCGGGAGGGTACGAGCAGTACTTC
>many|-|TRBV10-3|TRBJ2-1
CATGTPSYNEQFF
TGTGCCACGGGGACTCCCTCCTACAATGAGCAGTTCTTC
>many|TRBD1|TRBV4-2|TRBJ2-5
CASSQAPQGNRGETQYF
TGTGCCAGCAGCCAAGCGCCCCAGGGGAACAGGGGGGAGACCCAGTACTTC
>many|TRBD2|TRBV5-1|TRBJ2-1
CASSSIAGAGSYNEQFF
TGCGCCAGCAGCTCCATAGCGGGGGCTGGTTCCTACAATGAGCAGTTCTTC
>many|TRBD2|TRBV5-1|TRBJ2-2
CASSLAVSGGKTGELFF
TGCGCCAGCAGCTTGGCCGTTAGCGGGGGGAAAACCGGGGAGCTGTTTTTT
>many|TRBD1|TRBV27|TRBJ1-4
CASSGQGGEKLFF
TGTGCCAGCAGTGGACAGGGCGGGGAAAAACTGTTTTTT
>-|TRBD2|TRBV20-1|TRBJ2-3
CSAKPTSGGYTDTQYF
TGCAGTGCTAAACCGACTAGCGGGGGATACACAGATACGCAGTATTTT
>many|TRBD2|TRBV6-2/TRBV6-3|TRBJ2-3
CASSYSPAGAVETQYF
TGTGCCAGCAGTTACTCGCCAGCGGGAGCCGTCGAGACGCAGTATTTT
>many|-|TRBV12-3/TRBV12-4|TRBJ1-6
CASSLGGHPLHF
TGTGCCAGCAGTTTAGGGGGTCACCCCCTCCACTTT
>many|-|TRBV4-2|TRBJ2-5
CASSPSRLDGETQYF
TGTGCCAGCAGCCCTTCAAGGCTAGACGGAGAGACCCAGTATTTC